This TCR beta chain originates from a study of Graves' ophthalmopathy and Graves' hyperthyroidism. This clonotype was seen only a few times. As yet, its antigen is unknown. A much larger clonotype is one base distant, so this may be a read error. The authors amplified TCR beta CDR3 regions, and they did so from RNA transcripts for repertoire sequencing. HTBI primers were employed in first-round RT-PCR, then a second-round multiplex PCR followed. From the multiplex PCR reads, TCRdb called clonotypes with MiXCR, one entry per CDR3 protein. The sample carries around 660,000 distinct CDR3 sequences, under 50% recorded once. Study-wide results and caveats: The majority of expanded thyroid clonotypes above 0.001 frequency also occurred in blood.

The sequencing sample was made of peripheral blood. The clonotype originates from an adult man with Graves' ophthalmopathy.

In DNA, the CDR3 is TGTGCCATCAGTTTAGGGCGGGGCGGCACCATATATTTT. Encoded protein: CAISLGRGGTIYF. The chain recombines TRBV10-3 with TRBJ1-3; D might be TRBD1 (5 bases). The CDR3 consists of 13 residues. CDR1 and CDR2 (germline): ENHRY, SYGVKD. Trimming cost V 5 bases and J 9 bases, with 14 bases left between them.